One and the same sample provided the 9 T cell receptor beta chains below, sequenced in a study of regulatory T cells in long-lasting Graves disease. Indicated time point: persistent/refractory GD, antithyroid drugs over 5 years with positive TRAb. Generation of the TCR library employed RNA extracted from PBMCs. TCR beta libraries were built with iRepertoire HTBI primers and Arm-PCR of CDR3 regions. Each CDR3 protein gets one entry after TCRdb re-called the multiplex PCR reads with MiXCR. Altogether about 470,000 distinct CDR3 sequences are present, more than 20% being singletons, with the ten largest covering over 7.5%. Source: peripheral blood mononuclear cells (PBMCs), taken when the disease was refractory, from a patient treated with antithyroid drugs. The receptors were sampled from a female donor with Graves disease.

CDR3 sequence reads: CAAARGEGRVTSTDTQYF. CDR3 DNA sequence: TGTGCAGCCGCCCGAGGAGAGGGGAGGGTTACTAGCACAGATACGCAGTATTTT. The chain is built from TRBV7-9 and TRBJ2-3; 7 bases align to TRBD2. Germline loops: CDR1 SEHNR, CDR2 FQNEAQ (reference sequence). The length of the CDR3 is 18 residues.

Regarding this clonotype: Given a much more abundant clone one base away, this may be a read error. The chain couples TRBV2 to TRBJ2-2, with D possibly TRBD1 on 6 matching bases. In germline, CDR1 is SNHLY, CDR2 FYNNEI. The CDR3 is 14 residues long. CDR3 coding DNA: TGTGCCAGCCCGGGCAGGGGTGACACCGGGGAGCTGGTTTTT. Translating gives CASPGRGDTGELVF.

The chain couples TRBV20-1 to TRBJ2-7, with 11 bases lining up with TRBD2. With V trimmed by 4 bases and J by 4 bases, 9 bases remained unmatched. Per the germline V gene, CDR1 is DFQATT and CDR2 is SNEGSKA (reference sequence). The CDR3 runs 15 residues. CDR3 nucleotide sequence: TGCAGTGCTAAGGAGAAGGCTAGCGGGAGGTACGAGCAGTACTTC. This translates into CSAKEKASGRYEQYF.

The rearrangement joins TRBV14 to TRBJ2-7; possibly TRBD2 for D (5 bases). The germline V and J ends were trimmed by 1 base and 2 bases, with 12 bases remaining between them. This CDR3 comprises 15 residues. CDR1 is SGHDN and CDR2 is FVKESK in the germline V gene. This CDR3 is CASSQGGAKAYEQYF. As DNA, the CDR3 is TGTGCCAGCAGCCAAGGGGGAGCAAAAGCCTACGAGCAGTACTTC. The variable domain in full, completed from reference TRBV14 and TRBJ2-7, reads EAGVTQFPSHSVIEKGQTVTLRCDPISGHDNLYWYRRVMGKEIKFLLHFVKESKQDESGMPNNRFLAERTGGTYSTLKVQPAELEDSGVYFCASSQGGAKAYEQYFGPGTRLTVT.

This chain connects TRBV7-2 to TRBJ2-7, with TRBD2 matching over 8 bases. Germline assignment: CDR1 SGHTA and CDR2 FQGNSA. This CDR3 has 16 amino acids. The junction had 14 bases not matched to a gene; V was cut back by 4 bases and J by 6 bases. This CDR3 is CASSSLGVAGSSEQYF. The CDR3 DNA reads TGTGCCAGCAGCTCCCTGGGAGTAGCGGGAAGCTCCGAGCAGTACTTC.

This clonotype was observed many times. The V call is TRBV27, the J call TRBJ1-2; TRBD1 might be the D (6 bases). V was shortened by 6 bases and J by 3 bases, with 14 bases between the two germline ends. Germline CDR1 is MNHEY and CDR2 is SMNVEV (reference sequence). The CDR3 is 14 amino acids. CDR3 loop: CASSHRGGYYGYTF. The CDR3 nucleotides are TGTGCCAGCAGCCATCGGGGGGGCTACTATGGCTACACCTTC.

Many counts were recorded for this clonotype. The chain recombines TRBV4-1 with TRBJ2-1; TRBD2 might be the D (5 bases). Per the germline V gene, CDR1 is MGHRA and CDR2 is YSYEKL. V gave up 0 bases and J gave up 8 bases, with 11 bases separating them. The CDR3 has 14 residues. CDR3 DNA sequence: TGCGCCAGCAGCCAAGAACTAGTTGTCTATGAGCAGTTCTTC. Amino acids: CASSQELVVYEQFF.

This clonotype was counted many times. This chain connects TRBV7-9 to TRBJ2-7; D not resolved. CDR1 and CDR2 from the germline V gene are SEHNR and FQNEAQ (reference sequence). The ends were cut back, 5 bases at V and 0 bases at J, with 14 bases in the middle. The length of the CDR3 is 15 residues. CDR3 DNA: TGTGCCAGCAGCCCATCTAGTACGGACTCCTACGAGCAGTACTTC. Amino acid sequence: CASSPSSTDSYEQYF. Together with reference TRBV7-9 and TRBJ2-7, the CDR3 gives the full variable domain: DTGVSQNPRHKITKRGQNVTFRCDPISEHNRLYWYRQTLGQGPEFLTYFQNEAQLEKSRLLSDRFSAERPKGSFSTLEIQRTEQGDSAMYLCASSPSSTDSYEQYFGPGTRLTVT.

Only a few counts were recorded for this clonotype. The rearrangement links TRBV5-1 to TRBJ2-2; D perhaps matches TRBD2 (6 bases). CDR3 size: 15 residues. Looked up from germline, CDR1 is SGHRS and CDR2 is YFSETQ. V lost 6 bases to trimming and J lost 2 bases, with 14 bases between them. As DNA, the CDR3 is TGCGCCAGCACAACGGGGGATTTTAACACCGGGGAGCTGTTTTTT. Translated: CASTTGDFNTGELFF. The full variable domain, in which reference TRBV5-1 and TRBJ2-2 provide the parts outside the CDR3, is KAGVTQTPRYLIKTRGQQVTLSCSPISGHRSVSWYQQTPGQGLQFLFEYFSETQRNKGNFPGRFSGRQFSNSRSEMNVSTLELGDSALYLCASTTGDFNTGELFFGEGSRLTVL.